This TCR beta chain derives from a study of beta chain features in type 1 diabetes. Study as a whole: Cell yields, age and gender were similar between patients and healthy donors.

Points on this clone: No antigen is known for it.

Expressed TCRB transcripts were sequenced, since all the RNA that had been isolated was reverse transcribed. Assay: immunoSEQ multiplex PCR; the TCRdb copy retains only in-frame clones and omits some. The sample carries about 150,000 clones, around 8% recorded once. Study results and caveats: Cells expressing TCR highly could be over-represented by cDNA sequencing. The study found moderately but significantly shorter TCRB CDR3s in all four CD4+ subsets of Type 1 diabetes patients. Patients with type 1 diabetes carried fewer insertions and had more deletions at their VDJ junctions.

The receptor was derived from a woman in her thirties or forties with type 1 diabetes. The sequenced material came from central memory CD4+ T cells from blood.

This CDR3 is CSVGGYEQFF. DNA for the CDR3: TGCAGCGTTGGAGGGTATGAGCAGTTCTTC. The rearrangement links TRBV29-1 to TRBJ2-1, with D tentatively TRBD2 (5 bases). The CDR3 contains 10 residues. Trimming pared 4 bases from V and 8 bases from J, leaving 6 bases between. Germline-derived CDR1 and CDR2 are SQVTM and ANQGSEA.